Below, 5 T cell receptor beta chains from the same sample are listed, as sequenced in a study of blood T cells in healthy people across ages. Combining a sample-barcoded 5' primer with a J-beta primer mix, a second PCR ran for roughly 7 to 11 cycles. TCRdb itself ran the 5' RACE reads through MiXCR, one entry per CDR3 protein. The sample includes about 1,500,000 distinct CDR3 sequences, about 30% of them seen just once. The material sequenced was blood. All receptors derive from a woman in her thirties in good health.

Ten or more counts support this clonotype. This chain joins TRBV4-1 and TRBJ2-5; 10 bases are shared with TRBD1. Unmatched junction bases numbered 14, after V lost 1 base and J lost 0 bases. Looked up from germline, CDR1 is MGHRA and CDR2 is YSYEKL. The CDR3 spans 20 residues. CDR3 loop: CASSQGRGGWTGGNQETQYF. CDR3 sequence (DNA): TGCGCCAGCAGCCAAGGAAGGGGGGGCTGGACAGGGGGTAACCAAGAGACCCAGTACTTC.

This clonotype was picked up a small number of times. The rearrangement uses TRBV18 and TRBJ2-5, with 9 bases aligning to TRBD2. J lost 1 base, V lost 4 bases, and 16 bases had no gene match. CDR1 and CDR2 from the germline V gene are KGHSH and LQKENI. The CDR3 has 19 residues. The CDR3 region has the DNA TGTGCCAGCTCACTAAACATGCTAGCGGGATCCCGTACCCAAGAGACCCAGTACTTC. The encoded protein is CASSLNMLAGSRTQETQYF.

This clonotype has only a few counts. This sequence joins TRBV5-1 and TRBJ2-1, with D perhaps given as TRBD1 or TRBD2 (5 bases each). This CDR3 region has 15 residues. The germline V gene has CDR1 SGHRS and CDR2 YFSETQ. The V and J ends lost 4 bases and 6 bases respectively, with 17 bases between them. CDR3 coding DNA: TGCGCCAGCAGCAAGGGACCCGAAAACGGCAATGAGCAGTTCTTC. Translation: CASSKGPENGNEQFF.

This clonotype has a handful of counts. The gene calls are TRBV6-2 or TRBV6-3 and TRBJ1-5; D is undetermined. V lost 6 bases and J lost 5, with 14 bases in between. The germline V gene encodes CDR1 MNHEY and CDR2 SVGEGT. The CDR3 is made up of 14 amino acids. The chain's CDR3 is CASSPRPKDQPQHF. The DNA for the CDR3 is TGTGCCAGCAGCCCACGGCCCAAAGATCAGCCCCAGCATTTT.

In regard to this clonotype: Possible read error: a much larger clone is one base away. The V gene is TRBV12-3 or TRBV12-4, the J gene TRBJ1-2; 7 positions agree with TRBD1. This CDR3 is 15 amino acids long. CDR3 nucleotide sequence: TGTGTCAGCAGTTTAGGGGGCAGGGGCTACTATGGCTACACCTTC. Translation: CVSSLGGRGYYGYTF.